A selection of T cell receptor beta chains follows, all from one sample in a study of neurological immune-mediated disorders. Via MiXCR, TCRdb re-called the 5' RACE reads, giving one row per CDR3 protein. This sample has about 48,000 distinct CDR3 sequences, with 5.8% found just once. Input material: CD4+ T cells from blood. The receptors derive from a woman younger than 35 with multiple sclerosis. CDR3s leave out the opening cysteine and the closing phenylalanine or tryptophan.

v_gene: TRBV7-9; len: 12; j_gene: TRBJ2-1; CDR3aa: ASSNRDRGDEQF
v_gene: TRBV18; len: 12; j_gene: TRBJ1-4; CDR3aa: ASSRGQMREKLF
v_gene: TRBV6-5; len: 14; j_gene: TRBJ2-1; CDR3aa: ASIPGLAGDYNEQF
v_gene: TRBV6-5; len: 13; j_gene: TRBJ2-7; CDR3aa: ASPTGRKSSYEQY
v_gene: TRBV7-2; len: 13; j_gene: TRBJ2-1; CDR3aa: ASSLDNNPYNEQF
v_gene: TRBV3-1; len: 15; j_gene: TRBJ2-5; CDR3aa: ASSQGLGAGGVETQY
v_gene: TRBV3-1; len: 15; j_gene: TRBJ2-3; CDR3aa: ASSQDGRWGRTDTQY
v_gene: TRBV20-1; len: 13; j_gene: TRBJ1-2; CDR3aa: SARDLYTGHYGYT
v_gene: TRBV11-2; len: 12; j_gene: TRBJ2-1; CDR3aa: ASSLQSGAPEQF
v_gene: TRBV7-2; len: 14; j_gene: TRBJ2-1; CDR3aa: ASSLAPRGGSNEQF
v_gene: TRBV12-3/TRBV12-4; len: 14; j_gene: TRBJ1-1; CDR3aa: ASSSTGGQLNTEAF
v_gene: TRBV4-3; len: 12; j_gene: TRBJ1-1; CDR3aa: ASSQSGQFPEAF
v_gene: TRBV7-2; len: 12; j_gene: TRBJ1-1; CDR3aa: ASSLRRTYTEAF
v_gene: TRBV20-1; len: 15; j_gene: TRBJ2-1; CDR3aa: SARDLQGRVAHNEQF
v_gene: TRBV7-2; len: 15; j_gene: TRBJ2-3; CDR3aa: ASSLGLAGRSTDTQY
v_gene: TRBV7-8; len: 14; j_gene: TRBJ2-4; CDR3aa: ASSLPPGLAKNIQY
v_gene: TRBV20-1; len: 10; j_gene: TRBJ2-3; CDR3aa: SAREVWGTQY
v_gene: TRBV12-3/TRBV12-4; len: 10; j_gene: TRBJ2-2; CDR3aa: ASSFGTGELF
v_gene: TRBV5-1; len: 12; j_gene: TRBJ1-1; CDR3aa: ASSLEAVNTEAF
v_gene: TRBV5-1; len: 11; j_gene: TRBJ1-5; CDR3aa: ASSLAEGGPQH
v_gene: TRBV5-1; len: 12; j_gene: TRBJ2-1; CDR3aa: ASSLLDYNNEQF
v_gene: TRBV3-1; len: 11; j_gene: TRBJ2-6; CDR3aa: ASSQAKANVLT
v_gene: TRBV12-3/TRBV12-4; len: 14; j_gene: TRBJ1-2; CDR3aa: ASSPGAGGRTYGYT
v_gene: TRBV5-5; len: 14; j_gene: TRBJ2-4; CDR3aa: ASRHSGGAAKNIQY
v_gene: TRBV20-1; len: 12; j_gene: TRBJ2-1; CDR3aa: SAIDSGGNNEQF
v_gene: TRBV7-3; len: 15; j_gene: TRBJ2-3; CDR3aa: ASSSYSGGADTDTQY
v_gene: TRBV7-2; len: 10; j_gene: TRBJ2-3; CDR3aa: ASSFSRDTQY
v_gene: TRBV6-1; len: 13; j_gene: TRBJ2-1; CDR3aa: ASSEGVTFYNEQF
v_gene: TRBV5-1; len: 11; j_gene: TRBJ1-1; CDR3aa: ASSLDWNTEAF
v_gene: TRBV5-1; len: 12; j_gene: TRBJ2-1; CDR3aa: ASRLAGGYNEQF
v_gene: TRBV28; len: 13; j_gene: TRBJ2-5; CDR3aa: ASRTVGTGRETQY
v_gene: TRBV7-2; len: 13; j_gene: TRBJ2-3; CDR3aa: ASSLALRSTDTQY
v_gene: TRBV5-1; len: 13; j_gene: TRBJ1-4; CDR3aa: ASSRERDSLQKLF
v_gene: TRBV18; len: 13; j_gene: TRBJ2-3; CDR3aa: ASSPLAGAGDTQY
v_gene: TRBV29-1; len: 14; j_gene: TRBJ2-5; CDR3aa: SVDRYPGTTRETQY
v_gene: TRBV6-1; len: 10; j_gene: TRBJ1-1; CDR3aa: ASSTGNTEAF
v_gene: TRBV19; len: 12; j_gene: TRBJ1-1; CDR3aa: ASSIVTLRTEAF
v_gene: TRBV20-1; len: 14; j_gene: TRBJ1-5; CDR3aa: SAVSGTGGFNQPQH